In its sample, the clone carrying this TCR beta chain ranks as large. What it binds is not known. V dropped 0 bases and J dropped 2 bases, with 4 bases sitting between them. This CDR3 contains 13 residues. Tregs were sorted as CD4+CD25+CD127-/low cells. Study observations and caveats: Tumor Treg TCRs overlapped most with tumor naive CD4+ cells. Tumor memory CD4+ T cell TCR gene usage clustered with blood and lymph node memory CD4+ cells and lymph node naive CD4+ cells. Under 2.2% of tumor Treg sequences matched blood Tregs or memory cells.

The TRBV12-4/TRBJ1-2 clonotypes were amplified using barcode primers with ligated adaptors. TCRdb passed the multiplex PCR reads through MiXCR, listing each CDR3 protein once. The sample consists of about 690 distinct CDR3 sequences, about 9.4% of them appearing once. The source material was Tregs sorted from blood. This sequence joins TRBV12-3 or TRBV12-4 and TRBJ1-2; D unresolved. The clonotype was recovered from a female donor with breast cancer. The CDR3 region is CASSLADNYGYTF. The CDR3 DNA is TGTGCCAGCAGTTTAGCTGACAACTATGGCTACACCTTC.